This TCR beta chain appears in the sequencing data of a study of blood T cell repertoires in COVID-19. At the level of the study: Both acute and convalescent COVID-19 samples were obtained from the United States, Italy and Spain. In each case, the material was cDNA or gDNA derived from T cells, B-cell-depleted T cells, or PBMCs.

In the study's own analysis: Amplification with reference gene primers provided the estimates of nucleated cell counts. Assay used: immunoSEQ multiplex PCR; TCRdb lists only in-frame clones, some missing. Clone size and V and J calls were adopted from that table, with D and trimming inferred from the DNA. This repertoire shows around 160,000 clones, 82% found once; its top ten account for roughly 15%. Germline CDR1 reads SQVTM; CDR2 reads ANQGSEA. The CDR3 runs to 12 residues. J lost 3 bases, V lost 7 bases, and 1 base had no gene match. V is TRBV29-1 and J is TRBJ2-1; 9 bases are shared with TRBD1. The clonotype originates from a human donor with acute or convalescent COVID-19. The donor label of this sample is uncertain. Input material: peripheral blood. The CDR3 DNA reads as TGCAGCGGGGGACAGGGCTACAATGAGCAGTTCTTC. Translation: CSGGQGYNEQFF.